These T cell receptor beta chains were read from a single sample in a study of blood T cell repertoires in COVID-19. Here immunoSEQ multiplex PCR was the method, and the copy in TCRdb shows in-frame clones only, minus some. The table has 380,000 or so clones, 70% to 90% seen once. Sequencing was performed on PBMCs or T cells enriched from blood (not recorded which). These TCRs come from a woman in her 30s with acute COVID-19. Each CDR3 is given with its conserved first and last residue. The D gene is left open where the match is weak. Some rows mark clone size as missing; the rest say once, few, many or name a class of expanded clone.

clone size	CDR3 length	D gene	V gene	J gene	CDR3 DNA	CDR3 protein
.	15	TRBD1	TRBV9	TRBJ1-2	TGTGCCAGCAGCGGCGGACAGGGGCCTAACTATGGCTACACCTTC	CASSGGQGPNYGYTF
few	11	.	TRBV29-1	TRBJ1-2	TGCAGCGTTGCCCTCTCGTATGGCTACACCTTC	CSVALSYGYTF
.	18	TRBD2	TRBV9	TRBJ2-7	TGTGCCAGCAGCGTAGGCGGCGGGGGGGCCCTAAGCGGGCACGAGCAGTACTTC	CASSVGGGGALSGHEQYF
.	16	.	TRBV19	TRBJ1-2	TGTGCCAGTAGTCACAGGTCACTACCACCGAACTATGGCTACACCTTC	CASSHRSLPPNYGYTF
.	14	.	TRBV3-1/TRBV3-2	TRBJ1-3	TGTGCCAGCAGCCCACTTAACTCTGGAAACACCATATATTTT	CASSPLNSGNTIYF
.	13	.	TRBV18	TRBJ1-2	TGTGCCAGCTCACCCCGGCAGGACTATGGCTACACCTTC	CASSPRQDYGYTF
.	17	TRBD2	TRBV6-4	TRBJ2-2	TGTGCCAGCAGTGACCCCGCAAGCGGGGGGGCTCCCGGGGAGCTGTTTTTT	CASSDPASGGAPGELFF
.	17	TRBD1	TRBV4-3	TRBJ1-4	TGCGCCAGCAGCCAAGGAGGGACAGGCTATGGAGGTGGAAAACTGTTTTTT	CASSQGGTGYGGGKLFF
.	16	.	TRBV19	TRBJ1-5	TGTGCCAGCCGGGACCGACTCGGGGGGAGCAATCAGCCCCAGCATTTT	CASRDRLGGSNQPQHF
.	15	.	TRBV2	TRBJ2-7	TGTGCCAGCAGTACGCTCCAGGCAAGCTCCTACGAGCAGTACTTC	CASSTLQASSYEQYF
.	13	.	TRBV15	TRBJ1-2	TGTGCCACCAGCAGCGGGACTGATTATGGCTACACCTTC	CATSSGTDYGYTF
.	14	TRBD2	TRBV5-6	TRBJ2-7	TGTGCCAGCAGCGGAGCGGGGCGGGACTACGAGCAGTACTTC	CASSGAGRDYEQYF
.	14	.	TRBV19	TRBJ1-5	TGTGCCAGTAGGCGGGGAGTCGGCAATCAGCCCCAGCATTTT	CASRRGVGNQPQHF
.	15	.	TRBV5-1	TRBJ1-3	TGCGCCAGCAGCAACGAGGGTCAGCCGGGAAACACCATATATTTT	CASSNEGQPGNTIYF
.	13	TRBD1	TRBV6-5	TRBJ2-7	TGTGCCAGCCTGGACAGGGGGCTCTACGAGCAGTACTTC	CASLDRGLYEQYF
.	17	.	TRBV7-2	TRBJ1-1	TGTGCCAGCAGCCATTACCCCCAGGGGAGCATGAACACTGAAGCTTTCTTT	CASSHYPQGSMNTEAFF
.	16	TRBD1	TRBV7-9	TRBJ1-2	TGTGCCAGCAGCTCCGCAACCCGGGACAGGGTTAATGGCTACACCTTC	CASSSATRDRVNGYTF
.	13	.	TRBV30	TRBJ1-5	TGTGCCTGCACTGGGGCCTCCAATCAGCCCCAGCATTTT	CACTGASNQPQHF
.	13	.	TRBV5-6	TRBJ1-1	TGTGCCAGCAGCTCCTCAGGGAATCCCGTAGCTTTCTTT	CASSSSGNPVAFF
few	12	.	TRBV10-2	TRBJ1-6	TGCGCCAGCAGTGAGACAGGCTCACCCCTCCACTTT	CASSETGSPLHF
.	13	TRBD2	TRBV7-3	TRBJ2-7	TGTGCCAGCAGCTCTCGGGGGGGCTACGAGCAGTACTTC	CASSSRGGYEQYF
.	13	TRBD1	TRBV5-4	TRBJ1-2	TGTGCCAGCAGCCGGGACAGGGGCTATGGCTACACCTTC	CASSRDRGYGYTF
.	15	TRBD1	TRBV9	TRBJ1-3	TGTGCCAGCAGCGCAGGGGGCGCGGTTGGAAACACCATATATTTT	CASSAGGAVGNTIYF
.	13	.	TRBV28	TRBJ1-1	TGTGCCTCCTATCGGGAGGGAGGCACTGAAGCTTTCTTT	CASYREGGTEAFF
.	14	TRBD1	TRBV7-8	TRBJ2-3	TGTGCCAGCAGCTCAGGGGGTAGCACAGATACGCAGTATTTT	CASSSGGSTDTQYF
.	13	.	TRBV3-1/TRBV3-2	TRBJ1-3	TGTGCCAGCAGCCCTACGACTGGAAACACCATATATTTT	CASSPTTGNTIYF
.	14	.	TRBV29-1	TRBJ1-3	TGCAGCGTTCGGAGAAGGGGGACTGGAAACACCATATATTTT	CSVRRRGTGNTIYF
.	13	.	TRBV2	TRBJ1-1	TGTGCCAGCAGTAGGGCGGGGTCGAGTGAAGCTTTCTTT	CASSRAGSSEAFF
.	14	TRBD1	TRBV4-3	TRBJ1-5	TGCGCCAGCAGCCCCCGTGGAGGGGGCCATCCCCAGCATTTT	CASSPRGGGHPQHF
few	15	TRBD2	TRBV25-1	TRBJ2-3	TGTGCCAGCAGTGAAACCGGGCGGGGGTCTGGTACGCAGTATTTT	CASSETGRGSGTQYF
.	17	.	TRBV7-2	TRBJ1-1	TGTGCCAGCAGCTTGGGCCCCCCCACCTCTCTGAACACTGAAGCTTTCTTT	CASSLGPPTSLNTEAFF
.	15	.	TRBV6-6	TRBJ2-7	TGTGCCAGCAGTTATACGTTAGAACGTTCCTACGAGCAGTACTTC	CASSYTLERSYEQYF
.	15	TRBD1	TRBV18	TRBJ2-7	TGTGCCAGCTCTCTACCGGGACAGGCTTCTCTCGAGCAGTACTTC	CASSLPGQASLEQYF
.	14	TRBD1	TRBV27	TRBJ1-4	TGTGCCAGCAGTCGACAGGGGCGGGGTGAAAAACTGTTTTTT	CASSRQGRGEKLFF
.	14	TRBD1	TRBV4-1	TRBJ2-5	TGCGCCAGCAGCCGGGGACAGGGGGCAGAGACCCAGTACTTC	CASSRGQGAETQYF
once	14	TRBD1	TRBV14	TRBJ1-2	TGTGCCAGCAGCAAAGCGGGACAGTTCTATGGCTACACCTTC	CASSKAGQFYGYTF
.	14	TRBD2	TRBV7-2	TRBJ2-7	TGTGCCAGCAGCTTTCCGGGACTAGCGCTCGAGCAGTACTTC	CASSFPGLALEQYF
.	16	TRBD2	TRBV5-6	TRBJ2-3	TGTGCCAGCAGCTTGGAGACTAGCGGGGGCACAGATACGCAGTATTTT	CASSLETSGGTDTQYF